The 23 T cell receptor beta chains below all came from one sample that was sequenced in a study of T cells in narcolepsy. Measured with immunoSEQ multiplex PCR; TCRdb has only the in-frame clones, and not every one. The table shows approximately 28,000 clones, with roughly 80% occurring only once. The sequencing sample was made of memory (CD45RA-) CD4+ T cells from blood. The receptors were gathered from a human donor in good health.

The V and J genes are TRBV7-2 and TRBJ1-2, with no clear D. Germline CDR1 reads SGHTA; CDR2 reads FQGNSA. V shed 1 base and J shed 4 bases, with 4 bases lying between them. The CDR3 runs to 12 residues. CDR3 bases: TGTGCCAGCAGCTTAGGGGGCTATGGCTACACCTTC. The encoded protein is CASSLGGYGYTF.

The chain is built from TRBV5-1 and TRBJ1-2; D is unclear. V lost 2 bases and J 2 bases, leaving 10 bases between the germline ends. Per the germline V gene, CDR1 is SGHRS and CDR2 is YFSETQ. CDR3 length: 14 amino acids. CDR3 nucleotide sequence: TGCGCCAGCAGCTTACTACAGAACAACTATGGCTACACCTTC. The encoded protein is CASSLLQNNYGYTF.

The chain joins TRBV30 to TRBJ1-2; D unclear. V gave up 5 bases and J gave up 0 bases, with 10 bases separating them. The CDR3 covers 13 residues. The germline V gene encodes CDR1 GTSNPN and CDR2 SVGIG (reference sequence). As DNA, the CDR3 is TGTGCCTGGGGTAATGCAGCTAACTATGGCTACACCTTC. Its protein is CAWGNAANYGYTF.

The rearrangement links TRBV29-1 to TRBJ2-5; 7 bases line up with TRBD2. The germline CDR1 and CDR2 sequences are SQVTM and ANQGSEA. V dropped 7 bases and J dropped 2; count of bases not matched to a gene: 7. CDR3 length equals 13 residues. The CDR3: CSALAAVQETQYF. As DNA, the CDR3 is TGCAGCGCCCTAGCGGCAGTTCAAGAGACCCAGTACTTC.

V is TRBV7-3 and J is TRBJ2-1; D is ambiguous. The CDR3 extends over 15 amino acids. Germline CDR1 is SGHTA and CDR2 is FQGTGA. V dropped 5 bases and J dropped 2 bases, with 13 bases sitting between them. CDR3 loop: CASSPSQGAYNEQFF. The CDR3 DNA reads TGTGCCAGCAGCCCCTCGCAAGGCGCCTACAATGAGCAGTTCTTC.

The rearrangement links TRBV7-2 to TRBJ2-1; 8 bases line up with TRBD1. J lost 4 bases, V lost 0 bases, and 5 bases had no gene match. This CDR3 is built from 16 residues. CDR1 is SGHTA and CDR2 is FQGNSA in the germline V gene. In DNA form, the CDR3 reads TGTGCCAGCAGCTTAGCCCCCGGGACAGGTTACAATGAGCAGTTCTTC. Protein product: CASSLAPGTGYNEQFF.

The chain recombines TRBV7-3 with TRBJ2-2, with 8 bases aligning to TRBD2. This CDR3 is 17 amino acids long. With 0 bases clipped from V and 1 base from J, the junction kept 4 bases outside the gene matches. The germline CDR1 and CDR2 sequences are SGHTA and FQGTGA. The CDR3 sequence is CASSLTALAGNTGELFF. CDR3 in DNA: TGTGCCAGCAGCTTAACGGCTCTAGCGGGGAACACCGGGGAGCTGTTTTTT.

Turning to this clone: The junction differs from germline at one of its ends, possibly a read error. The V and J genes are TRBV28 and TRBJ2-2, with no clear D. Germline CDR1 reads MDHEN; CDR2 reads SYDVKM. The CDR3 extends over 12 amino acids. The CDR3 nucleotides read TGTGCCAGCAATTTATCCACCGGGGAGCTGTTTTTT. Translated: CASNLSTGELFF.

This clone was recorded once. This sequence joins TRBV28 and TRBJ2-2; a weak D match, TRBD1 (6 bases). Trimming removed 7 bases at V and 1 base at J, with 13 bases between. CDR3 length equals 15 residues. The V gene's germline CDR1 is MDHEN and CDR2 SYDVKM. DNA for the CDR3: TGTGCCAGCACTCTGTACAGGGAGAACACCGGGGAGCTGTTTTTT. Translation: CASTLYRENTGELFF.

V is TRBV11-2 and J is TRBJ2-1, with TRBD2 as a possible D gene (6 bases). The ends were cut back, 5 bases at V and 12 bases at J, with 14 bases in the middle. CDR1 is SGHAT and CDR2 is FQNNGV in the germline V gene. This CDR3 is 12 amino acids long. Here the CDR3 DNA reads TGTGCCAGCAGCCCCGGGAGTCTCGGGCAGTTCTTC. As protein: CASSPGSLGQFF.

The genes are TRBV4-1 and TRBJ2-3; 9 bases match TRBD2. Germline assignment: CDR1 MGHRA and CDR2 YSYEKL. This CDR3 is 18 amino acids long. V gave up 1 base and J gave up 0 bases; unmatched junction bases: 8. The CDR3 DNA reads TGCGCCAGCAGCCAAGGGATTAGCGGGGGTTCTAGCACAGATACGCAGTATTTT. It is translated as CASSQGISGGSSTDTQYF.

The rearrangement links TRBV10-3 to TRBJ2-3; 7 positions agree with TRBD1. This CDR3 has 16 amino acids. Germline V gives CDR1 ENHRY, CDR2 SYGVKD. V gave up 3 bases and J gave up 6 bases; unmatched junction bases: 12. The CDR3 DNA sequence: TGTGCCATCAGTGACCCCGCCGGGACAGTGGTCGATACGCAGTATTTT. Amino acid sequence: CAISDPAGTVVDTQYF.

This chain connects TRBV7-3 to TRBJ2-1; 8 positions match TRBD1. CDR3 size: 15 residues. Germline CDR1 is SGHTA and CDR2 is FQGTGA. The ends lost 6 bases at V and 2 bases at J; junction bases unmatched: 6. CDR3 residues: CASSPGTGPYNEQFF. The CDR3 nucleotides are TGTGCCAGCAGTCCCGGGACAGGCCCCTACAATGAGCAGTTCTTC.

The rearrangement links TRBV4-3 to TRBJ1-2; no reliable D call. The CDR3 is 14 residues long. CDR1 is LGHNA, CDR2 YSLEER, per germline. The V end lost 0 bases, the J end lost 0 bases, and 5 bases lay between the germline ends. CDR3: CASSQEGTNYGYTF. In DNA, the CDR3 is TGCGCCAGCAGCCAAGAAGGCACTAACTATGGCTACACCTTC.

The rearrangement links TRBV2 to TRBJ2-3, with a weak D call TRBD1 (5 bases). V lost 4 bases and J lost 0, with 8 bases in between. Per germline, CDR1 SNHLY and CDR2 FYNNEI. This CDR3 has 14 amino acids. CDR3 bases: TGTGCCAGCAGTGCAGGGTTTAGCACAGATACGCAGTATTTT. Its protein is CASSAGFSTDTQYF.

This rearrangement joins TRBV25-1 to TRBJ2-1; TRBD2 matches at 10 bases. V lost 10 bases, J lost 2 bases, and 14 bases stayed unmatched. Germline V gives CDR1 MGHDK, CDR2 SYGVNS. CDR3 length: 17 amino acids. CDR3 DNA sequence: TGTGCCACCCTGGGACAGCCTAGCGGGAGCGCCTACAATGAGCAGTTCTTC. It translates to CATLGQPSGSAYNEQFF.

The chain has TRBV11-3 and TRBJ2-1, with D perhaps TRBD2 (5 bases). Looked up from germline, CDR1 is SGHNT and CDR2 is YENEEA. Trimming stripped 0 bases from V and 5 bases from J, with 11 bases between. The CDR3 spans 15 residues. The CDR3 nucleotides read TGTGCCAGCAGCTTAGATGAGGGCCCTCACAATGAGCAGTTCTTC. Translation: CASSLDEGPHNEQFF.

The chain joins TRBV7-8 to TRBJ2-1; TRBD2 aligns across 12 bases. The germline V gene encodes CDR1 SGHVS and CDR2 FQNEAQ. Unmatched junction bases numbered 11, after V lost 5 bases and J lost 3 bases. This CDR3 spans 18 amino acids. DNA of the CDR3: TGTGCCAGCAGCCCAGACGGACTAGCGGGGCTATACTACAATGAGCAGTTCTTC. Amino acids: CASSPDGLAGLYYNEQFF.

The chain uses TRBV18 and TRBJ2-5; D assignment may be TRBD1 or TRBD2 (5 bases each). The V and J ends lost 2 bases and 1 base respectively, with 8 bases between them. This CDR3 has 14 residues. Germline CDR1 is KGHSH and CDR2 is LQKENI. CDR3 loop: CASSPGTAQETQYF. The CDR3 region has the DNA TGTGCCAGCTCACCAGGGACGGCCCAAGAGACCCAGTACTTC.

The V and J genes are TRBV7-9 and TRBJ2-7; TRBD1 agrees at 8 bases. The CDR3 is made up of 15 amino acids. V lost 3 bases and J lost 4; bases outside the gene matches: 8. Germline V CDR1 and CDR2: SEHNR, FQNEAQ (reference sequence). The CDR3 DNA is TGTGCCAGCAGCTTGACCGGGACAGGCCCGTACGAGCAGTACTTC. Protein: CASSLTGTGPYEQYF.

The gene calls are TRBV28 and TRBJ2-1; TRBD1 is a possible D gene (5 bases). Germline V lookup: CDR1 MDHEN, CDR2 SYDVKM. The CDR3 loop spans 16 amino acids. Trimming took off 2 bases at V and 4 bases at J, with 15 bases between the two ends. Here the CDR3 reads CASSLGRVASYNEQFF. DNA of the CDR3: TGTGCCAGCAGTTTAGGCAGGGTAGCCTCTTACAATGAGCAGTTCTTC.

This clone occurred a few times. The chain is built from TRBV4-1 and TRBJ1-3; D gene ambiguous. The CDR3 is 15 amino acids. V dropped 1 base and J dropped 4 bases, with 11 bases sitting between them. From germline, CDR1 is MGHRA and CDR2 YSYEKL. CDR3: CASSQVGIRGNTIYF. Written as DNA, the CDR3 is TGCGCCAGCAGCCAAGTCGGGATCCGAGGAAACACCATATATTTT.

The chain has TRBV7-2 and TRBJ2-2; maybe TRBD1 (6 bases). CDR3 length: 16 amino acids. CDR1 is SGHTA and CDR2 is FQGNSA in the germline V gene. The V end lost 5 bases, the J end lost 9 bases, and 22 bases lay between the germline ends. The CDR3 DNA sequence: TGTGCCAGCAGCGAAACTAACAGGGTAATCAGAAGGGAGCTGTTTTTT. Its protein is CASSETNRVIRRELFF.